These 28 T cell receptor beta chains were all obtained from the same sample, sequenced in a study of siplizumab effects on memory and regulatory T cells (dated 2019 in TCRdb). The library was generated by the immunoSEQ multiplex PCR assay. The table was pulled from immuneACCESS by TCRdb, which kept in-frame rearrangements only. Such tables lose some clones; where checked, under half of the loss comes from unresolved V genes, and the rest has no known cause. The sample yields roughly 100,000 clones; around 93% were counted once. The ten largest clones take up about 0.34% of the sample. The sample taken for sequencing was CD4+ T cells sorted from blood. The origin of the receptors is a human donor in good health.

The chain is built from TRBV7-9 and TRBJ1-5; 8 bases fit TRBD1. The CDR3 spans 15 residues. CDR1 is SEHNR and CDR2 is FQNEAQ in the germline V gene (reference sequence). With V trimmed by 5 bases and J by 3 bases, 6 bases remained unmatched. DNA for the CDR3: TGTGCCAGCAGCCAGACAGGGGACGACAATCAGCCCCAGCATTTT. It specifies CASSQTGDDNQPQHF.

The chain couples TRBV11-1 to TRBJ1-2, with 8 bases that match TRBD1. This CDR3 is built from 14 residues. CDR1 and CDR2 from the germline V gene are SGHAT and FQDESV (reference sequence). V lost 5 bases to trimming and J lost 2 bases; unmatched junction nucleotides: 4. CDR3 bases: TGTGCCAGCAGCAGGGACAGGCCAAACTATGGCTACACCTTC. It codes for CASSRDRPNYGYTF.

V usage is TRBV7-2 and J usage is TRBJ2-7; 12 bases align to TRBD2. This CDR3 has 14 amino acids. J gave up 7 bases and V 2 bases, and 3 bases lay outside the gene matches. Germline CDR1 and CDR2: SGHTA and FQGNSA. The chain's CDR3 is CASSLWLAGGEQYF. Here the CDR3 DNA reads TGTGCCAGCAGCTTATGGCTAGCGGGAGGGGAGCAGTACTTC.

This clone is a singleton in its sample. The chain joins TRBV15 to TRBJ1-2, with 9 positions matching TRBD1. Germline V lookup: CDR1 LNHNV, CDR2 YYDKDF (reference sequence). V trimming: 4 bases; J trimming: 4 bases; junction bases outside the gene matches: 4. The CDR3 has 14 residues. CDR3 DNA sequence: TGTGCCACCAGCAAAGGACAGGGGAGCTATGGCTACACCTTC. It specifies CATSKGQGSYGYTF.

The CDR3 nucleotides read TGTGCCAGCAGTAGGATGAACTTTAACACCGGGGAGCTGTTTTTT. Translating it yields CASSRMNFNTGELFF. The chain joins TRBV6-6 to TRBJ2-2; D ambiguous. Germline lookup yields CDR1 MNHNY and CDR2 SVGAGI (reference sequence). This CDR3 comprises 15 residues. Trimming removed 5 bases at V and 2 bases at J, with 12 bases between.

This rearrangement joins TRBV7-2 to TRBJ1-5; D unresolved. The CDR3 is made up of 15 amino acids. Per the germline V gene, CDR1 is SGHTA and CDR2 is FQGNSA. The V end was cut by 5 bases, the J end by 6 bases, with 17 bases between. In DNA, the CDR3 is TGTGCCAGCAGCGAACGGACCGGCCAAGGTCAGCCCCAGCATTTT. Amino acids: CASSERTGQGQPQHF.

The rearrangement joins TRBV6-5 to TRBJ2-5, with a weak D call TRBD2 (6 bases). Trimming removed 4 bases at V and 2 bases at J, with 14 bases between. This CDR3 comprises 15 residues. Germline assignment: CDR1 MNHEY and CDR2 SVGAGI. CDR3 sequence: CASSSPNAGQETQYF. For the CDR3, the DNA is TGTGCCAGCAGTTCCCCCAACGCGGGGCAAGAGACCCAGTACTTC.

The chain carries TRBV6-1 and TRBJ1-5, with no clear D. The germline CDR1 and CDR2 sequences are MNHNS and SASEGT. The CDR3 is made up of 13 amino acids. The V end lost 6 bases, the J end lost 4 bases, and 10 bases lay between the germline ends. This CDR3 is CASRQQINQPQHF. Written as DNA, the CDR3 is TGTGCCAGCAGACAGCAAATTAATCAGCCCCAGCATTTT.

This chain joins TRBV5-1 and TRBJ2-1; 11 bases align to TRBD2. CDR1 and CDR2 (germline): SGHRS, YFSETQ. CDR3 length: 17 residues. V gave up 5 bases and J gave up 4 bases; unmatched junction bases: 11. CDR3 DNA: TGCGCCAGCAGTACTCCTGTAGCGGGGGGGCATTACAATGAGCAGTTCTTC. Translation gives CASSTPVAGGHYNEQFF.

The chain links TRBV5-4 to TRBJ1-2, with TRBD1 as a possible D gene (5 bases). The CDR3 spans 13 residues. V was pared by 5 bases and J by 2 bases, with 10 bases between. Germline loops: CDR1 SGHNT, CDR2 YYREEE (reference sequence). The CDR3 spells CASRLDSNYGYTF. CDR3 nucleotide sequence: TGTGCCAGCAGACTCGACAGCAACTATGGCTACACCTTC. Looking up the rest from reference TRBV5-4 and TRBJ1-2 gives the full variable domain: ETGVTQSPTHLIKTRGQQVTLRCSSQSGHNTVSWYQQALGQGPQFIFQYYREEENGRGNFPPRFSGLQFPNYSSELNVNALELDDSALYLCASRLDSNYGYTFGSGTRLTVV.

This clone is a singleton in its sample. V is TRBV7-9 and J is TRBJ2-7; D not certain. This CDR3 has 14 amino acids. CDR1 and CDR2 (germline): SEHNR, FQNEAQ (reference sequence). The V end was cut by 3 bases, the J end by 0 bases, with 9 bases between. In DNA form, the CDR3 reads TGTGCCAGCAGCTTCAGCGAGATCTCCTACGAGCAGTACTTC. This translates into CASSFSEISYEQYF. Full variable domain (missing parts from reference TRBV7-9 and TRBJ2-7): DTGVSQNPRHKITKRGQNVTFRCDPISEHNRLYWYRQTLGQGPEFLTYFQNEAQLEKSRLLSDRFSAERPKGSFSTLEIQRTEQGDSAMYLCASSFSEISYEQYFGPGTRLTVT.

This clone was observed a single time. The CDR3 sequence: CASSGLASGELFF. CDR3 coding DNA: TGTGCCAGCAGCGGACTAGCATCCGGGGAGCTGTTTTTT. The chain uses TRBV11-2 and TRBJ2-2; TRBD2 agrees at 8 bases. Germline V gene lookup returns CDR1 SGHAT and CDR2 FQNNGV. CDR3 size: 13 residues. Unmatched junction bases numbered 2, after V lost 5 bases and J lost 6 bases.

CDR3 nucleotides: TGTGCCAGCAGCTTGGGGACAGGGCGCAATCAGCCCCAGCATTTT. Encoded protein: CASSLGTGRNQPQHF. The chain recombines TRBV5-8 with TRBJ1-5; 8 bases agree with TRBD1. Germline-derived CDR1 and CDR2 are SGHTS and YDEGEE. CDR3 length: 15 amino acids. V was pared by 0 bases and J by 2 bases, with 1 base of the junction left unmatched. The whole variable domain, remainder taken from reference TRBV5-8 and TRBJ1-5, is EAGVTQSPTHLIKTRGQQATLRCSPISGHTSVYWYQQALGLGLQFLLWYDEGEERNRGNFPPRFSGRQFPNYSSELNVNALELEDSALYLCASSLGTGRNQPQHFGDGTRLSIL.

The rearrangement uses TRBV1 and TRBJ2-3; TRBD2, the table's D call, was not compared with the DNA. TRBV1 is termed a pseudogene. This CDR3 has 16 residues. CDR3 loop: CTSSYEGGGRGDTQYF. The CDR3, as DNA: TGCACCAGCAGCTACGAAGGGGGGGGCCGGGGCGATACGCAGTATTTT.

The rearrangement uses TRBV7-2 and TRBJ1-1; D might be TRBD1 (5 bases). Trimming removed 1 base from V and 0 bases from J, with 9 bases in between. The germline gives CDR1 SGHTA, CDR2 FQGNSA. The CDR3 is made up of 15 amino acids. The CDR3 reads CASSLEGTVNTEAFF. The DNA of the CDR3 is TGTGCCAGCAGCTTAGAGGGGACGGTGAACACTGAAGCTTTCTTT.

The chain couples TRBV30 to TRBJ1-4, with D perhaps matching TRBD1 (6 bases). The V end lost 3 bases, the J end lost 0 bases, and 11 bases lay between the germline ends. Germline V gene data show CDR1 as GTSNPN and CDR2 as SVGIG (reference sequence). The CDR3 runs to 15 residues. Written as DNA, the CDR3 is TGTGCCTGGAGGGTGGGGGCTACAACTAATGAAAAACTGTTTTTT. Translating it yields CAWRVGATTNEKLFF.

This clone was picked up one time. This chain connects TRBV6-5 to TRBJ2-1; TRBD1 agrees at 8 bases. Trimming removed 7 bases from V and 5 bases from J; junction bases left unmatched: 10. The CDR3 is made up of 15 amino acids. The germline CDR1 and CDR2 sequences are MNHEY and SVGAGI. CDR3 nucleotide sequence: TGTGCCAGCAAGCCCTGGCAGGGGGCGGACAATGAGCAGTTCTTC. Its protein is CASKPWQGADNEQFF.

CDR3 coding DNA: TGTGCCAGCAGCGCCAGGGGAGGCTATGGCTACACCTTC. Protein: CASSARGGYGYTF. V usage is TRBV5-6 and J usage is TRBJ1-2, with D perhaps matching TRBD1 (6 bases). The CDR3 has 13 residues. With 4 bases removed from V and 4 bases from J, the gap between germline ends came to 11 bases. Germline loops: CDR1 SGHDT, CDR2 YYEEEE.

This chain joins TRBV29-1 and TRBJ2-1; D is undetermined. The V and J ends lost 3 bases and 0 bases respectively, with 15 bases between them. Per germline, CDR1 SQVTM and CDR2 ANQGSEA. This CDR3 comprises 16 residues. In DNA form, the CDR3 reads TGCAGCGTTGACGGCACCTCTAAAAGCTCCTACAATGAGCAGTTCTTC. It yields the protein CSVDGTSKSSYNEQFF.

The CDR3 spells CASSPQTASNSPLHF. The CDR3 bases are TGTGCCAGCAGCCCCCAGACAGCTTCCAATTCACCCCTCCACTTT. This sequence joins TRBV9 and TRBJ1-6, with a weak D call TRBD1 (5 bases). Germline V gene data show CDR1 as SGDLS and CDR2 as YYNGEE. CDR3 length: 15 amino acids. V was pared by 4 bases and J by 7 bases, with 15 bases between.

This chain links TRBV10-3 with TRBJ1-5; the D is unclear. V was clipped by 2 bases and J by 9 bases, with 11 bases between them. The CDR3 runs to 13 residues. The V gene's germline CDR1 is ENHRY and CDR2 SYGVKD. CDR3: CAISESLTGPQHF. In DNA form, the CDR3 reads TGTGCCATCAGTGAGAGTTTAACGGGGCCCCAGCATTTT.

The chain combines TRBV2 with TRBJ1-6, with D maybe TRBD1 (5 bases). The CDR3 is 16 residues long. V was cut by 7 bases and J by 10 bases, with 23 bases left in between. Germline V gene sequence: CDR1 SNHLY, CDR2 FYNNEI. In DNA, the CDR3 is TGTGCCAGCAACCGCAACCTCCCGGGGGGAGAATCACCCCTCCACTTT. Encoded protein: CASNRNLPGGESPLHF.

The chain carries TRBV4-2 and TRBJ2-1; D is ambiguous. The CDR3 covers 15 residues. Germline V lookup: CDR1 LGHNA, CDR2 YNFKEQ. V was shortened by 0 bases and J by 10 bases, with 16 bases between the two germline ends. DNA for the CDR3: TGTGCCAGCAGCCAAGAAGGCCTAGACTCAATGGAGCAGTTCTTC. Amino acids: CASSQEGLDSMEQFF.

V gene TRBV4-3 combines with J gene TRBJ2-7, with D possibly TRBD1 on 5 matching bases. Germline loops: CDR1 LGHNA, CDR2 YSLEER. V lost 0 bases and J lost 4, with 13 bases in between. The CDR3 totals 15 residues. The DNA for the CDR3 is TGCGCCAGCAGCCAAGAAGGGGATTCCCGTTACGAGCAGTACTTC. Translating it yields CASSQEGDSRYEQYF.

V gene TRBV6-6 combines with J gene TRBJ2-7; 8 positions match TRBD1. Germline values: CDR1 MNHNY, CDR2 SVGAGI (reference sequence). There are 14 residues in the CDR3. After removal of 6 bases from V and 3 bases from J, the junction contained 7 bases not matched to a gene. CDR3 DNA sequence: TGTGCCAGCAGCCTCAGGGGGCCAAGCTACGAGCAGTACTTC. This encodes CASSLRGPSYEQYF.

Here the CDR3 DNA reads TGTGCCAGCAGTGAAAGTCGGCGGGGTGGGACAGATACGCAGTATTTT. This sequence encodes CASSESRRGGTDTQYF. The V and J genes are TRBV6-1 and TRBJ2-3, with a tentative D call TRBD2 (6 bases). CDR1 MNHNS and CDR2 SASEGT come from the germline V gene. CDR3 length: 16 amino acids. The V and J ends lost 2 bases and 3 bases respectively, with 15 bases between them.

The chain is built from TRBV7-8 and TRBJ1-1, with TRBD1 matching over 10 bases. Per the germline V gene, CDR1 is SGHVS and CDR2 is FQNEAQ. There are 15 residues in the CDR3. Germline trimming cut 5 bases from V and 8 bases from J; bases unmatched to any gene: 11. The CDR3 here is CASSPRDRGDLEAFF. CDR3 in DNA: TGTGCCAGCAGCCCCCGGGACAGGGGCGATTTGGAAGCTTTCTTT.

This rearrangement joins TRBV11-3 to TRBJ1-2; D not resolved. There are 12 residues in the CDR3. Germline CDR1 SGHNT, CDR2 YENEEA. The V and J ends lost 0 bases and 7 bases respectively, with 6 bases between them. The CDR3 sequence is CASSLDLTGYTF. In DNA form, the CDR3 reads TGTGCCAGCAGCTTAGATCTCACTGGCTACACCTTC.